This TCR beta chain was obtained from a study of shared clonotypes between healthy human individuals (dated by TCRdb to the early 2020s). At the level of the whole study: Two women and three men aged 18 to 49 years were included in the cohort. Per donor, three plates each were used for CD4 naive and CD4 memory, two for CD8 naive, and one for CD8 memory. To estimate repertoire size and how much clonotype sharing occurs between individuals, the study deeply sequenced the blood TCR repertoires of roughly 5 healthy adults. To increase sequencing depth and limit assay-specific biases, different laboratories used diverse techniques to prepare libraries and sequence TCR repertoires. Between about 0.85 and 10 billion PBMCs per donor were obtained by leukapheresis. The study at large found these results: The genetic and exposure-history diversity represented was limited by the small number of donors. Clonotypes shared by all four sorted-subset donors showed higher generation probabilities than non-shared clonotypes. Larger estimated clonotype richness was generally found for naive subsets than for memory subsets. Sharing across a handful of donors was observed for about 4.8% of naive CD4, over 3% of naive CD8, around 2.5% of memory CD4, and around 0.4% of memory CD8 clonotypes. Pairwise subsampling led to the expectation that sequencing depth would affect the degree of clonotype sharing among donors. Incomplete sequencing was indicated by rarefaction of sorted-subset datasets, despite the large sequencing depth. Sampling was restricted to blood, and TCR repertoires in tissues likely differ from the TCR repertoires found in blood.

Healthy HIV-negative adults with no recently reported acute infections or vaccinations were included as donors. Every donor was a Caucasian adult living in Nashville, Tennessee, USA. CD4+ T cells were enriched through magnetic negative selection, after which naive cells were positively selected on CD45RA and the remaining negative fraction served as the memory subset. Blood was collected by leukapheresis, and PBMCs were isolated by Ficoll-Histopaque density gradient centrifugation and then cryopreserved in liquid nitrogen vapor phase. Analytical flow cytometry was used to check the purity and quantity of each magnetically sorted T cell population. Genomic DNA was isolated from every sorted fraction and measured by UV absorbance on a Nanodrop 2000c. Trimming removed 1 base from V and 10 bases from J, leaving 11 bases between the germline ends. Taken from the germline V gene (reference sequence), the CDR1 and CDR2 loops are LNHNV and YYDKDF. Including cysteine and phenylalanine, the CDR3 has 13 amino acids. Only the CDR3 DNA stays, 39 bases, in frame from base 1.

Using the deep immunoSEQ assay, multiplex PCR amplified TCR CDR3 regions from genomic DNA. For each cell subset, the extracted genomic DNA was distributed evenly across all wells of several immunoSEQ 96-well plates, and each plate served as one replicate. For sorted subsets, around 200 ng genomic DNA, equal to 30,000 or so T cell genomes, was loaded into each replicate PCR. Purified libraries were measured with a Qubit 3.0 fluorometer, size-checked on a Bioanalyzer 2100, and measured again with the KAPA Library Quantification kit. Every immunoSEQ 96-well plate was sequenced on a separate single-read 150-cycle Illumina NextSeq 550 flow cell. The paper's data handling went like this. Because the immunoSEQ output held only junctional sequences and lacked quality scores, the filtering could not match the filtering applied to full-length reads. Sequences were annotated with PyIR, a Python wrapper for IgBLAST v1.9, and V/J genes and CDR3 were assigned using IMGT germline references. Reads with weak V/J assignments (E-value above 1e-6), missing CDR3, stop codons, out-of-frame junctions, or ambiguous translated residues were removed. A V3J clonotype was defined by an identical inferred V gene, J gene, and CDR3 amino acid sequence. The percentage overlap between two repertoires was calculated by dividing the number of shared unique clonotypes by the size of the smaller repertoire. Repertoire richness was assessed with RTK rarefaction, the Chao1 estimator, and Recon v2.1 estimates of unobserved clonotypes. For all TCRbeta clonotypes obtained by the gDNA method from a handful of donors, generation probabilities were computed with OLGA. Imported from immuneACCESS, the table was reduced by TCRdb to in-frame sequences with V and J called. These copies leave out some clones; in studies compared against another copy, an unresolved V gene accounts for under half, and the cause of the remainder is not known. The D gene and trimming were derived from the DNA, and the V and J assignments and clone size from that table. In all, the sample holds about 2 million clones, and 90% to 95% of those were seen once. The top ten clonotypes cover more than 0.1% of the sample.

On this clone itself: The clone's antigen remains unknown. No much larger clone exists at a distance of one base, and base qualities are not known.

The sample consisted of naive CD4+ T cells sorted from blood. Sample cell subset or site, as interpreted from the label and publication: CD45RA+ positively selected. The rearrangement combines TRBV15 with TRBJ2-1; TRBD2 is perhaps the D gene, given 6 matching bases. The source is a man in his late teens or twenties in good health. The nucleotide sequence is TGTGCCACCAGCAGAGCGCTCGCGGGAGAGCAGTTCTTC. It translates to CATSRALAGEQFF.